The TCR beta chain described here comes from a study of blood T cell repertoires in COVID-19. The wider study: There were acute and convalescent COVID-19 samples, and they came from the United States, Italy and Spain. PBMCs, B-cell-depleted T cells, or T cells were the source of the cDNA or gDNA that made up the material.

Per the original data handling: Reference gene primer amplification gave nucleated cell count estimates. Here immunoSEQ multiplex PCR was the method, and the copy in TCRdb shows in-frame clones only, minus some. V and J calls plus clone size are reproduced from that table; the DNA served to infer D and trimming. Here the sample spans roughly 76,000 clones, around nine tenths being singletons. The J segment lost 5 bases and the V segment lost 3 bases, leaving 14 bases of the junction unmatched. The CDR3 has 17 residues. Germline V CDR1 and CDR2: SNHLY, FYNNEI. The sequencing sample was made of peripheral blood. The chain recombines TRBV2 with TRBJ2-5; 8 nucleotides line up with TRBD2. This receptor was identified in a man aged 25-40 years with acute or convalescent COVID-19. CDR3 DNA: TGTGCCAGCAGTGATGGACTAGCAGGTGGCCGAGTCGAGACCCAGTACTTC. It codes for CASSDGLAGGRVETQYF. Using reference TRBV2 and TRBJ2-5 for the parts outside the CDR3, the full variable domain is EPEVTQTPSHQVTQMGQEVILRCVPISNHLYFYWYRQILGQKVEFLVSFYNNEISEKSEIFDDQFSVERPDGSNFTLKIRSTKLEDSAMYFCASSDGLAGGRVETQYFGPGTRLLVL.